These 24 T cell receptor beta chains were all obtained from the same sample, sequenced in a study of blood T cell repertoires in COVID-19. Generated by immunoSEQ multiplex PCR, the TCRdb table keeps only in-frame clones and is missing some. The sample has tens of thousands of clones, more than 75% seen once; the top ten hold approximately 16%. The specimen was peripheral blood. The receptor source for this set is a human donor with active COVID-19. The donor label of this sample is uncertain.

The V gene is TRBV7-9, the J gene TRBJ2-7; D is ambiguous. The V end lost 4 bases, the J end lost 3 bases, and 13 bases lay between the germline ends. CDR3 length: 14 residues. CDR1 and CDR2 from the germline V gene are SEHNR and FQNEAQ (reference sequence). The CDR3 DNA follows: TGTGCCAGCAGCTCACCGGTTCTAGACTACGAGCAGTACTTC. Amino acids: CASSSPVLDYEQYF.

This clone has just one count. V is TRBV2 and J is TRBJ1-5; maybe TRBD1 (5 bases). V was shortened by 3 bases and J by 2 bases, with 8 bases between the two germline ends. CDR1 SNHLY and CDR2 FYNNEI come from the germline V gene. This CDR3 is 14 amino acids long. Here the CDR3 reads CASSESGGNQPQHF. As DNA, the CDR3 is TGTGCCAGCAGTGAGTCGGGGGGCAATCAGCCCCAGCATTTT.

This sequence joins TRBV7-2 and TRBJ1-2, with a weak D call TRBD1 (6 bases). Looked up from germline, CDR1 is SGHTA and CDR2 is FQGNSA. The V gene lost 6 bases and the J gene lost 13 bases, with 24 bases spanning the gap. CDR3 length equals 14 residues. CDR3 in amino acids: CASSRSSNREIRTF. In DNA, the CDR3 is TGTGCCAGCAGTCGATCATCTAACAGGGAGATCCGCACCTTC.

The rearrangement joins TRBV5-4 to TRBJ2-3; D possibly corresponds to TRBD2 (6 bases). The V end was cut by 2 bases, the J end by 0 bases, with 13 bases between. This CDR3 is 16 amino acids long. The V gene's germline CDR1 is SGHNT and CDR2 YYREEE (reference sequence). CDR3 bases: TGTGCCAGCAGCTTTGGACTACCCCTAAGCACAGATACGCAGTATTTT. Its protein product is CASSFGLPLSTDTQYF.

This chain connects TRBV5-1 to TRBJ2-7; D uncertain. The CDR3 has 13 residues. CDR1 and CDR2 (germline): SGHRS, YFSETQ. Trimming shortened V by 0 bases and J by 4 bases, and 8 bases separated the two germline ends. CDR3 sequence (DNA): TGCGCCAGCAGCTTGGACGTAGTTTACGAGCAGTACTTC. Amino acid sequence: CASSLDVVYEQYF.

The rearrangement joins TRBV2 to TRBJ2-4; D remains unclear. Germline-derived CDR1 and CDR2 are SNHLY and FYNNEI. There are 13 residues in the CDR3. The V end was cut by 8 bases, the J end by 0 bases, with 8 bases between. The CDR3 loop reads CASAVLAKNIQYF. The CDR3 region has the DNA TGTGCCAGCGCGGTTCTAGCCAAAAACATTCAGTACTTC. Based on the CDR3 plus reference TRBV2 and TRBJ2-4, the full variable domain is EPEVTQTPSHQVTQMGQEVILRCVPISNHLYFYWYRQILGQKVEFLVSFYNNEISEKSEIFDDQFSVERPDGSNFTLKIRSTKLEDSAMYFCASAVLAKNIQYFGAGTRLSVL.

With regard to this clone: A junction boundary mismatches the germline segment, possibly from a read error. The gene calls are TRBV4-3 and TRBJ2-7; 8 positions match TRBD2. Germline-derived CDR1 and CDR2 are LGHNA and YSLEER. CDR3 length equals 15 residues. The CDR3 bases are TGCGCCAGCAGACAAGATTTAGCGGGAAACTACGAGCAGTACTTC. It encodes CASRQDLAGNYEQYF.

The chain is built from TRBV5-6 and TRBJ2-2; 13 bases match TRBD2. Unmatched junction bases numbered 7, after V lost 6 bases and J lost 5 bases. The CDR3 contains 16 residues. In germline, CDR1 is SGHDT, CDR2 YYEEEE. The CDR3 spells CASTRGLAGDTGELFF. Written as DNA, the CDR3 is TGTGCCAGCACCCGCGGACTAGCGGGGGATACCGGGGAGCTGTTTTTT.

In its sample, this clone is medium-sized (0.01 to 0.1%). This rearrangement joins TRBV7-9 to TRBJ1-1; 8 nucleotides match TRBD1. The trim removed 5 bases at V and 1 base at J, leaving 6 bases unmatched. CDR1 SEHNR and CDR2 FQNEAQ come from the germline V gene (reference sequence). This CDR3 has 15 residues. The CDR3 is CASSPKDRENTEAFF. CDR3 sequence (DNA): TGTGCCAGCAGCCCCAAGGACAGGGAGAACACTGAAGCTTTCTTT.

The chain recombines TRBV6-1 with TRBJ2-3; TRBD2 aligns across 14 bases. CDR3 length: 15 amino acids. Trimming at V came to 3 bases and at J to 8 bases, leaving 4 bases not matched to a gene. Germline CDR1 MNHNS, CDR2 SASEGT. CDR3 sequence reads: CASSETSGGAITQYF. Here the CDR3 DNA reads TGTGCCAGCAGTGAGACTAGCGGGGGGGCCATTACGCAGTATTTT.

The CDR3 DNA reads TGTGCCAGCAGCGTACCTTCAGGGGGCGTGGAGACCCAGTACTTC. Protein sequence: CASSVPSGGVETQYF. The chain joins TRBV9 to TRBJ2-5; 8 nucleotides line up with TRBD1. Germline CDR1 and CDR2: SGDLS and YYNGEE. CDR3 length equals 15 residues. Trimming at V came to 1 base and at J to 5 bases, leaving 7 bases not matched to a gene.

The chain uses TRBV5-5 and TRBJ2-2; D is unclear. CDR3 length: 13 amino acids. Trimming shortened V by 3 bases and J by 1 base, and 4 bases separated the two germline ends. Germline V gene data show CDR1 as SGHKS and CDR2 as YYEKEE (reference sequence). CDR3 loop: CASSSENTGELFF. The CDR3 nucleotides read TGTGCCAGCAGCTCAGAGAACACCGGGGAGCTGTTTTTT.

The V and J genes are TRBV4-3 and TRBJ2-6, with TRBD1 as a possible D gene (5 bases). The CDR3 has 16 amino acids. Germline-derived CDR1 and CDR2 are LGHNA and YSLEER. Trimming cost V 0 bases and J 4 bases, with 10 bases left between them. The CDR3 DNA is TGCGCCAGCAGCCAAGAGGCAGGGCCCGGGGCCAACGTCCTGACTTTC. It encodes CASSQEAGPGANVLTF.

The rearrangement joins TRBV9 to TRBJ1-5; 7 nucleotides match TRBD1. V was clipped by 3 bases and J by 4 bases; unmatched bases: 1. The germline V gene has CDR1 SGDLS and CDR2 YYNGEE. This CDR3 contains 13 residues. The CDR3 nucleotides read TGTGCCAGCAGCGCAGGGGGAAATCAGCCCCAGCATTTT. Its translation: CASSAGGNQPQHF.

The V call is TRBV15, the J call TRBJ1-2, with D maybe TRBD1 (6 bases). This CDR3 contains 15 residues. With 1 base removed from V and 4 bases from J, the gap between germline ends came to 13 bases. Germline V gene sequence: CDR1 LNHNV, CDR2 YYDKDF (reference sequence). The CDR3 bases are TGTGCCACCAGCAGAGTAGGGGGGGACGGCTATGGCTACACCTTC. This translates into CATSRVGGDGYGYTF.

The genes are TRBV3-1 (or the pseudogene TRBV3-2) and TRBJ2-5; 9 bases line up with TRBD2. Germline CDR1 LGHDT, CDR2 YNNKEL (reference sequence). The CDR3 totals 17 residues. Unmatched junction bases numbered 11, after V lost 1 base and J lost 5 bases. This CDR3 reads CASSQGTGGGARETQYF. The CDR3 nucleotides are TGTGCCAGCAGCCAAGGGACGGGCGGGGGGGCCCGGGAGACCCAGTACTTC.

The chain uses TRBV7-3 and TRBJ2-1, with 9 nucleotides matching TRBD2. The CDR3 length is 14 residues. Per the germline V gene, CDR1 is SGHTA and CDR2 is FQGTGA. J lost 5 bases, V lost 5 bases, and 4 bases had no gene match. The CDR3 protein is CASSRTSDNNEQFF. The CDR3 DNA reads as TGTGCCAGCAGCCGGACTAGCGATAACAATGAGCAGTTCTTC.

This rearrangement joins TRBV19 to TRBJ1-2; 9 positions match TRBD1. With V trimmed by 4 bases and J by 8 bases, 8 bases remained unmatched. The germline gives CDR1 LNHDA, CDR2 SQIVND (reference sequence). This CDR3 comprises 14 residues. The DNA of the CDR3 is TGTGCCAGTAGTAGGGGACAGGGTTCTGTCGGCTACACCTTC. Translated, it gives CASSRGQGSVGYTF.

The chain uses TRBV19 and TRBJ2-3; 7 bases match TRBD2. Germline V CDR1 and CDR2: LNHDA, SQIVND (reference sequence). V trimming: 6 bases; J trimming: 5 bases; junction bases outside the gene matches: 8. There are 14 residues in the CDR3. The CDR3 DNA reads TGTGCCAGTAGACGACTAGCCGTGGAAGATACGCAGTATTTT. Translating gives CASRRLAVEDTQYF.

This clone was counted once. This chain links TRBV3-1 (or the pseudogene TRBV3-2) with TRBJ2-4; 11 bases agree with TRBD2. The germline CDR1 and CDR2 sequences are LGHDT and YNNKEL (reference sequence). Trimming removed 6 bases from V and 6 bases from J; junction bases left unmatched: 4. The CDR3 is made up of 14 amino acids. The CDR3: CASSGTSGINIQYF. CDR3 DNA sequence: TGTGCCAGCAGTGGGACTAGCGGTATAAACATTCAGTACTTC.

This rearrangement joins TRBV6-2 or TRBV6-3 to TRBJ2-7; D is uncertain. Per germline, CDR1 MNHEY and CDR2 SVGEGT. The CDR3 extends over 12 amino acids. The V and J ends lost 4 bases and 2 bases respectively, with 6 bases between them. DNA for the CDR3: TGTGCCAGCAGTTTTTCAGCCTACGAGCAGTACTTC. This encodes CASSFSAYEQYF.

This sequence joins TRBV27 and TRBJ2-2; TRBD2 is a possible D gene (6 bases). CDR3 length: 14 amino acids. In germline, CDR1 is MNHEY, CDR2 SMNVEV (reference sequence). V gave up 4 bases and J gave up 5 bases, with 11 bases separating them. The CDR3 region has the DNA TGTGCCAGCAGTTGGGGCAGCGGGACCGGGGAGCTGTTTTTT. It codes for CASSWGSGTGELFF.

J is TRBJ2-5 and V is TRBV28; possibly TRBD1 for D (6 bases). The CDR3 is made up of 16 amino acids. Trimming removed 4 bases from V and 6 bases from J, with 21 bases in between. The germline V gene encodes CDR1 MDHEN and CDR2 SYDVKM. Here the CDR3 reads CASSSGYRGRGKTQYF. The CDR3 DNA reads as TGTGCCAGCAGTTCCGGTTATAGGGGGAGAGGGAAGACCCAGTACTTC.

The chain carries TRBV19 and TRBJ1-4; perhaps TRBD1 as D (6 bases). Trimming took 9 bases from V and 8 from J, leaving 19 bases between them. From germline, CDR1 is LNHDA and CDR2 SQIVND (reference sequence). The CDR3 runs 14 residues. CDR3 coding DNA: TGTGCCAGCCAAAGACCAGGGGAGGGCGAAAAACTGTTTTTT. Translated: CASQRPGEGEKLFF. The full variable domain, completed using reference TRBV19 and TRBJ1-4, is DGGITQSPKYLFRKEGQNVTLSCEQNLNHDAMYWYRQDPGQGLRLIYYSQIVNDFQKGDIAEGYSVSREKKESFPLTVTSAQKNPTAFYLCASQRPGEGEKLFFGSGTQLSVL.